The 13 T cell receptor beta chains given below trace back to one sample, sequenced in a study of T cells in Graves' hyperthyroidism and ophthalmopathy. Template material for amplifying TCR beta CDR3 regions consisted of RNA transcripts. HTBI primers were used for first-round RT-PCR of the TCR CDR3. MiXCR, run by TCRdb on the multiplex PCR reads, gives a single entry per CDR3 protein. Altogether some 490,000 distinct CDR3 sequences are present, about 16% being singletons, with the ten largest covering 25% to 35%. The sequenced sample was blood. Receptors originate from a woman younger than 45 with Graves' ophthalmopathy.

This clonotype was picked up many times. The chain couples TRBV27 to TRBJ1-1; TRBD1 might be the D (6 bases). The V gene's germline CDR1 is MNHEY and CDR2 SMNVEV (reference sequence). V was trimmed by 4 bases and J by 5 bases, leaving 14 bases between them. CDR3 length: 14 amino acids. CDR3 sequence reads: CASSYDRWGTEAFF. The CDR3 DNA reads TGTGCCAGCAGTTACGACAGGTGGGGAACTGAAGCTTTCTTT.

On this clonotype itself: In this CDR3 the conserved last residue, phenylalanine or tryptophan, is missing, so a read error is likely. The V and J genes are TRBV28 and TRBJ1-5, with a tentative D call TRBD1 (6 bases). Germline lookup yields CDR1 MDHEN and CDR2 SYDVKM. The CDR3 has 14 residues. CDR3 amino acids: CASSLWDSTQPQHL. CDR3 coding DNA: TGTGCCAGCAGTTTATGGGACAGCACTCAGCCCCAGCATCTT.

This clonotype has just a few counts. One junction end disagrees with the germline gene, perhaps due to a read error. The chain couples TRBV20-1 to TRBJ2-1; D is tentatively TRBD1 or TRBD2 (5 bases each). CDR1 is DFQATT and CDR2 is SNEGSKA in the germline V gene (reference sequence). The CDR3 contains 15 residues. DNA for the CDR3: TGCAGTGCTAGAGCCGGGACGCGTTCCTACAATGAGCGGTTCTTC. It encodes CSARAGTRSYNERFF.

There are many counts of this clonotype. The chain uses TRBV13 and TRBJ2-7; D remains ambiguous. The germline V gene has CDR1 PRHDT and CDR2 FYEKMQ (reference sequence). V lost 3 bases and J 2 bases, leaving 5 bases between the germline ends. The CDR3 sequence is 12 residues long. CDR3 bases: TGTGCCAGCAGCTTCAGGACCTACGAGCAGTACTTC. Protein product: CASSFRTYEQYF.

At least ten counts were recorded for this clonotype. This chain connects TRBV30 to TRBJ1-3, with D unclear. Germline lookup yields CDR1 GTSNPN and CDR2 SVGIG (reference sequence). The germline V and J ends were trimmed by 3 bases and 4 bases, with 13 bases remaining between them. CDR3 length equals 14 residues. This chain's CDR3 is CAWRRKGSGNTIYF. The CDR3 DNA is TGTGCCTGGAGACGAAAGGGAAGCGGAAACACCATATATTTT. Using reference TRBV30 and TRBJ1-3 for the parts outside the CDR3, the full variable domain is SQTIHQWPATLVQPVGSPLSLECTVEGTSNPNLYWYRQAAGRGLQLLFYSVGIGQISSEVPQNLSASRPQDRQFILSSKKLLLSDSGFYLCAWRRKGSGNTIYFGEGSWLTVV.

For this clonotype: This may come from a read error, since a much larger clone is one base off. The gene calls are TRBV11-1 and TRBJ2-7; tentative D call: TRBD2 (7 bases). The CDR3 extends over 13 amino acids. Germline V gene lookup returns CDR1 SGHAT and CDR2 FQDESV (reference sequence). Trimming cost V 7 bases and J 5 bases, with 15 bases left between them. Written as DNA, the CDR3 is TGTGCCAGCAACCCGGGGGGCGGCGACGAGCAGTACTTC. It codes for CASNPGGGDEQYF.

The chain uses TRBV19 and TRBJ1-1; a weak D match, TRBD1 (5 bases). The V gene's germline CDR1 is LNHDA and CDR2 SQIVND (reference sequence). Between the trimmed V and J ends, which lost 1 base and 4 bases, there was a span of 10 bases. The CDR3 has 14 amino acids. CDR3 in DNA: TGTGCCAGTAGTATAGTGGGGGTAGGCACTGAAGCTTTCTTT. Translation gives CASSIVGVGTEAFF.

The chain links TRBV10-1 to TRBJ2-1; TRBD2 matches 8 bases. Per germline, CDR1 WNHNN and CDR2 SYGVQD (reference sequence). V trimming: 5 bases; J trimming: 7 bases; junction bases outside the gene matches: 7. The CDR3 loop spans 14 amino acids. CDR3 DNA: TGCGCCAGCAGTCCCGGGAGGGAAGGGAATGAGCAGTTCTTC. The encoded protein is CASSPGREGNEQFF.

This clonotype was counted at least ten times. The chain combines TRBV5-1 with TRBJ2-1; 8 bases fit TRBD2. The CDR3 length is 15 residues. Germline V gene lookup returns CDR1 SGHRS and CDR2 YFSETQ. Trimming at V came to 3 bases and at J to 10 bases, leaving 12 bases not matched to a gene. This CDR3 reads CASSSSGRGPKEQFF. The CDR3 region has the DNA TGCGCCAGCAGCTCCAGCGGGAGAGGGCCCAAAGAGCAGTTCTTC.

This clonotype was picked up many times. The gene calls are TRBV29-1 and TRBJ2-7; D perhaps matches TRBD2 (6 bases). Germline V CDR1 and CDR2: SQVTM, ANQGSEA. V lost 4 bases and J 3 bases, leaving 10 bases between the germline ends. This CDR3 spans 12 amino acids. The CDR3 bases are TGCAGCGTTGGGATGGACTACTACGAGCAGTACTTC. As protein: CSVGMDYYEQYF.

The chain couples TRBV28 to TRBJ2-7, with D maybe TRBD1 (5 bases). The length of the CDR3 is 15 residues. The germline V gene encodes CDR1 MDHEN and CDR2 SYDVKM. V dropped 0 bases and J dropped 7 bases, with 16 bases sitting between them. DNA of the CDR3: TGTGCCAGCAGTTTATGGGGCAGGGTCTTTGGTGAGCAGTACTTC. Residues: CASSLWGRVFGEQYF.

This clonotype came up a few times. The J gene is TRBJ2-2, the V gene TRBV7-2, with D tentatively TRBD2 (5 bases). Trimming took off 0 bases at V and 5 bases at J, with 10 bases between the two ends. The germline CDR1 and CDR2 sequences are SGHTA and FQGNSA. The CDR3 length is 15 residues. The CDR3 sequence: CASSLAGVGTGELFF. The CDR3 DNA sequence: TGTGCCAGCAGCTTAGCGGGAGTGGGAACCGGGGAGCTGTTTTTT.

This chain joins TRBV3-1 and TRBJ1-3; 7 bases map to TRBD1. Germline V gene sequence: CDR1 LGHDT, CDR2 YNNKEL (reference sequence). The ends lost 0 bases at V and 3 bases at J; junction bases unmatched: 8. The CDR3 is 17 amino acids. CDR3 sequence: CASSQEAQGLGGNTIYF. The CDR3 DNA reads TGTGCCAGCAGCCAAGAGGCACAGGGGTTAGGTGGAAACACCATATATTTT.